This T cell receptor (beta chain) came from a study of T cell repertoires in cytomegalovirus infection. Trimming removed 5 bases from V and 4 bases from J, with 8 bases in between. CDR1 MDHEN and CDR2 SYDVKM come from the germline V gene. The CDR3 is made up of 12 amino acids. MiXCR was run by TCRdb on the reads, yielding one entry per CDR3 protein. This sample carries roughly 700,000 distinct CDR3 sequences, 30% to 35% of them seen once, and the ten largest clones take about 18%. Details on this clonotype: The antigen is not known.

Source: cultured PBMCs, taken from culture after CMV antigen stimulation. V usage is TRBV28 and J usage is TRBJ1-2; D is undetermined. The origin of this receptor is a human donor in good health (CMV status not recorded). Some clones in this sample may be carry-over from other donors' samples. CDR3 amino acids: CASSTDPYGYTF. CDR3 DNA: TGTGCCAGCAGTACAGACCCCTATGGCTACACCTTC.